The 32 T cell receptor beta chains reported below all come from one sample, sequenced in a study of blood T cell repertoires in COVID-19. The protocol was immunoSEQ multiplex PCR, while the TCRdb copy is restricted to in-frame clones and leaves out a portion. Of about 370,000 clones listed, around 92% are singletons. Sequencing was carried out using peripheral blood. The receptors stem from a woman in her 30s with COVID-19, enrolled during active disease.

The chain couples TRBV6-5 to TRBJ1-5; the match to TRBD1 covers 8 bases. The CDR3 has 13 amino acids. Per germline, CDR1 MNHEY and CDR2 SVGAGI. V was pared by 6 bases and J by 9 bases, with 7 bases of the junction left unmatched. CDR3 DNA sequence: TGTGCCAGCAGCCAGACAGGGGCCGGGCCCCAGCATTTT. It codes for CASSQTGAGPQHF.

The V call is TRBV24-1, the J call TRBJ2-1; weak D call: TRBD2 (5 bases). The CDR3 runs to 14 residues. V lost 4 bases and J 6 bases, leaving 12 bases between the germline ends. Germline V lookup: CDR1 KGHDR, CDR2 SFDVKD. This chain's CDR3 is CATSDPRGINEQFF. In nucleotides, the CDR3 is TGTGCCACCAGTGACCCCCGAGGGATCAATGAGCAGTTCTTC.

The chain has TRBV28 and TRBJ1-3; 8 bases line up with TRBD1. Per germline, CDR1 MDHEN and CDR2 SYDVKM. The V and J ends lost 8 bases and 0 bases, in that order; junction bases with no gene match: 18. The CDR3 is 19 residues long. The CDR3 DNA is TGTGCCAGCCGAAACACCGGGACAGGATCCCTCCTCTCTGGAAACACCATATATTTT. Translating gives CASRNTGTGSLLSGNTIYF.

The chain uses TRBV29-1 and TRBJ1-3; 10 bases fit TRBD1. Germline CDR1 SQVTM, CDR2 ANQGSEA. Trimming cost V 6 bases and J 1 base; bases outside gene matches: 6. The length of the CDR3 is 15 residues. CDR3 sequence: CSVPGQGRSGNTIYF. CDR3 nucleotide sequence: TGCAGCGTACCGGGACAGGGGAGGTCTGGAAACACCATATATTTT.

About this clone: Other DNA sequences in the sample encode the same CDR3. The gene calls are TRBV11-2 and TRBJ2-1, with D perhaps TRBD2 (7 bases). Germline V gives CDR1 SGHAT, CDR2 FQNNGV. This CDR3 has 15 residues. V was trimmed by 3 bases and J by 4 bases, leaving 13 bases between them. The CDR3 here is CASSLGGGSYNEQFF. The CDR3 DNA reads TGTGCCAGCAGCTTGGGCGGGGGCTCTTACAATGAGCAGTTCTTC.

This clone was counted only a few times. The J gene is TRBJ1-6, the V gene TRBV15; the D is unclear. The length of the CDR3 is 15 residues. From germline, CDR1 is LNHNV and CDR2 YYDKDF (reference sequence). Trimming shortened V by 1 base and J by 4 bases, and 8 bases separated the two germline ends. The DNA for the CDR3 is TGTGCCACCAGCAGAGGAGGATCTTATAATTCACCCCTCCACTTT. Protein: CATSRGGSYNSPLHF.

The chain links TRBV25-1 to TRBJ1-4, with 9 bases that match TRBD1. CDR3 length equals 15 residues. Germline V gene lookup returns CDR1 MGHDK and CDR2 SYGVNS. The V segment lost 3 bases and the J segment 6 bases; nucleotides outside the gene matches: 5. In DNA, the CDR3 is TGTGCCAGCAGTGAGTACCGGACAGGGGATGAAAAACTGTTTTTT. Amino acid sequence: CASSEYRTGDEKLFF. The full variable domain, in which reference TRBV25-1 and TRBJ1-4 provide the parts outside the CDR3, is EADIYQTPRYLVIGTGKKITLECSQTMGHDKMYWYQQDPGMELHLIHYSYGVNSTEKGDLSSESTVSRIRTEHFPLTLESARPSHTSQYLCASSEYRTGDEKLFFGSGTQLSVL.

This clone has only a few counts. This chain connects TRBV28 to TRBJ1-1; maybe TRBD1 (5 bases). V lost 7 bases to trimming and J lost 0 bases, with 9 bases between them. The CDR3 totals 13 residues. The V gene's germline CDR1 is MDHEN and CDR2 SYDVKM. CDR3 sequence: CASKGHMNTEAFF. In DNA form, the CDR3 reads TGTGCCAGCAAAGGACATATGAACACTGAAGCTTTCTTT.

The chain uses TRBV6-5 and TRBJ2-3; no clear D gene. There are 14 residues in the CDR3. Per germline, CDR1 MNHEY and CDR2 SVGAGI. The V end was cut by 7 bases, the J end by 5 bases, with 16 bases between. The CDR3 loop is CASTLTIRQDTQYF. CDR3 coding DNA: TGTGCCAGCACCCTGACAATTCGACAAGATACGCAGTATTTT.

The chain couples TRBV29-1 to TRBJ2-2; possibly TRBD1 for D (6 bases). Between the trimmed V and J ends, which lost 6 bases and 4 bases, there was a span of 15 bases. CDR1 and CDR2 from the germline V gene are SQVTM and ANQGSEA. There are 14 residues in the CDR3. DNA of the CDR3: TGCAGCGTGGGAAAGGGGGTCATCACCGGGGAGCTGTTTTTT. Protein: CSVGKGVITGELFF.

Written as DNA, the CDR3 is TGTGCCAGCAGCCACGGGGGAGGGACTGAAGCTTTCTTT. Translating gives CASSHGGGTEAFF. This chain uses TRBV4-2 with TRBJ1-1; D might be TRBD1 (5 bases). The CDR3 has 13 amino acids. V lost 3 bases, J lost 5 bases, and 10 bases lay in between. CDR1 and CDR2 (germline): LGHNA, YNFKEQ.

Written as DNA, the CDR3 is TGTGCCAGCAGTTCACAGGTATACAATGAGCAGTTCTTC. Translation: CASSSQVYNEQFF. The chain has TRBV2 and TRBJ2-1; TRBD1 is a possible D gene (5 bases). The V gene lost 5 bases and the J gene lost 4 bases, with 9 bases spanning the gap. Germline lookup yields CDR1 SNHLY and CDR2 FYNNEI. The CDR3 sequence is 13 residues long.

The chain joins TRBV5-1 to TRBJ2-3, with TRBD2 matching 7 bases. The germline gives CDR1 SGHRS, CDR2 YFSETQ. This CDR3 is 16 amino acids long. Trimming at V came to 3 bases and at J to 1 base, leaving 8 bases not matched to a gene. CDR3 in DNA: TGCGCCAGCAGCTCAGTAGGACGGGGGGGCACAGATACGCAGTATTTT. Its translation is CASSSVGRGGTDTQYF.

This chain links TRBV6-2 or TRBV6-3 with TRBJ2-3, with 7 nucleotides matching TRBD2. Germline lookup yields CDR1 MNHEY and CDR2 SVGEGT. The J segment lost 0 bases and the V segment lost 4 bases, leaving 22 bases of the junction unmatched. This CDR3 has 21 amino acids. The CDR3 DNA follows: TGTGCCAGCAGTTCCCACCACCCTTACGGGAGGCCACTTCTTAGCACAGATACGCAGTATTTT. The encoded protein is CASSSHHPYGRPLLSTDTQYF.

The chain has TRBV6-6 and TRBJ1-1; TRBD1 agrees at 11 bases. The CDR3 extends over 15 amino acids. Germline CDR1 reads MNHNY; CDR2 reads SVGAGI (reference sequence). Unmatched junction bases numbered 8, after V lost 5 bases and J lost 6 bases. The CDR3 protein is CASSPKDRGLSEAFF. The CDR3 nucleotides are TGTGCCAGCAGTCCGAAGGACAGGGGGCTTTCTGAAGCTTTCTTT.

The rearrangement links TRBV6-5 to TRBJ2-7, with a possible D match to TRBD1 (5 bases). V lost 2 bases and J lost 7, with 15 bases in between. CDR1 is MNHEY, CDR2 SVGAGI, per germline. The length of the CDR3 is 14 residues. In DNA, the CDR3 is TGTGCCAGCAGTTACAGAATGCAGGGATCGGAGCAGTACTTC. It is translated as CASSYRMQGSEQYF.

This chain joins TRBV4-3 and TRBJ2-1; TRBD2 matches at 9 bases. Germline trimming cut 3 bases from V and 7 bases from J; bases unmatched to any gene: 10. The V gene's germline CDR1 is LGHNA and CDR2 YSLEER. This CDR3 region has 16 residues. CDR3 sequence reads: CASSQTRASGTNEQFF. As DNA, the CDR3 is TGCGCCAGCAGCCAGACTAGGGCTAGCGGGACGAATGAGCAGTTCTTC.

The chain couples TRBV27 to TRBJ2-5; D remains unclear. Trimming removed 3 bases from V and 0 bases from J, with 5 bases in between. Germline V lookup: CDR1 MNHEY, CDR2 SMNVEV (reference sequence). This CDR3 is 13 amino acids long. The CDR3 DNA reads TGTGCCAGCAGTTTCGGGTACCAAGAGACCCAGTACTTC. Residues: CASSFGYQETQYF.

The genes are TRBV7-8 and TRBJ1-1; 11 positions agree with TRBD1. V lost 3 bases and J lost 4; bases outside the gene matches: 4. Germline CDR1 SGHVS, CDR2 FQNEAQ. The CDR3 is made up of 15 amino acids. The CDR3 region has the DNA TGTGCCAGCAGCTTCGGGACAGGGGGTGTCACTGAAGCTTTCTTT. Protein: CASSFGTGGVTEAFF.

This chain links TRBV5-5 with TRBJ2-2; D uncertain. The germline V gene has CDR1 SGHKS and CDR2 YYEKEE (reference sequence). V was cut by 0 bases and J by 6 bases, with 21 bases left in between. This CDR3 is 18 amino acids long. CDR3: CASSLVGKQAYGAGELFF. CDR3 coding DNA: TGTGCCAGCAGCTTGGTCGGTAAGCAGGCCTATGGCGCCGGGGAGCTGTTTTTT. Full variable domain (rest looked up from reference TRBV5-5 and TRBJ2-2): DAGVTQSPTHLIKTRGQQVTLRCSPISGHKSVSWYQQVLGQGPQFIFQYYEKEERGRGNFPDRFSARQFPNYSSELNVNALLLGDSALYLCASSLVGKQAYGAGELFFGEGSRLTVL.

This clone was observed once. The rearrangement joins TRBV2 to TRBJ1-1; D might be TRBD1 (6 bases). The V gene lost 6 bases and the J gene lost 5 bases, with 13 bases spanning the gap. The CDR3 covers 13 residues. From germline, CDR1 is SNHLY and CDR2 FYNNEI. For the CDR3, the DNA is TGTGCCAGCAGCGTACAGGGAGGGACTGAAGCTTTCTTT. Its protein product is CASSVQGGTEAFF. The full variable domain, in which reference TRBV2 and TRBJ1-1 provide the parts outside the CDR3, is EPEVTQTPSHQVTQMGQEVILRCVPISNHLYFYWYRQILGQKVEFLVSFYNNEISEKSEIFDDQFSVERPDGSNFTLKIRSTKLEDSAMYFCASSVQGGTEAFFGQGTRLTVV.

The gene calls are TRBV10-3 and TRBJ2-1; perhaps TRBD1 as D (5 bases). The V end was cut by 8 bases, the J end by 8 bases, with 19 bases between. CDR1 and CDR2 (germline): ENHRY, SYGVKD. The CDR3 is made up of 14 amino acids. CDR3 nucleotides: TGTGCCATCGGACCGCCATCCTTAGGGGATGAGCAGTTCTTC. Amino acid sequence: CAIGPPSLGDEQFF.

V usage is TRBV6-5 and J usage is TRBJ2-5; maybe TRBD1 (6 bases). The CDR3 is 13 residues long. Germline V gene sequence: CDR1 MNHEY, CDR2 SVGAGI. With 6 bases removed from V and 2 bases from J, the gap between germline ends came to 10 bases. The CDR3 sequence is CASSPDRQETQYF. The CDR3 DNA is TGTGCCAGCAGCCCCGACAGGCAAGAGACCCAGTACTTC.

The chain recombines TRBV6-1 with TRBJ1-4; 10 bases align to TRBD1. The CDR3 sequence is 15 residues long. The V segment lost 3 bases and the J segment 7 bases; nucleotides outside the gene matches: 5. Germline V CDR1 and CDR2: MNHNS, SASEGT. The CDR3 is CASSEGTGAAEKLFF. The CDR3 DNA is TGTGCCAGCAGTGAGGGGACAGGGGCAGCTGAAAAACTGTTTTTT.

The chain uses TRBV10-3 and TRBJ2-3, with 12 bases that match TRBD2. The CDR3 spans 16 residues. Germline CDR1 and CDR2: ENHRY and SYGVKD. V was clipped by 4 bases and J by 2 bases; unmatched bases: 4. The CDR3: CAISGTSGALTDTQYF. DNA of the CDR3: TGTGCCATCAGTGGGACTAGCGGGGCCCTCACAGATACGCAGTATTTT.

This clone was seen once. This chain uses TRBV11-3 with TRBJ2-3, with TRBD2 matching over 10 bases. The junction had 16 bases not matched to a gene; V was cut back by 4 bases and J by 0 bases. The CDR3 consists of 20 residues. Germline V gene sequence: CDR1 SGHNT, CDR2 YENEEA. CDR3 in DNA: TGTGCCAGCAGCTCATCGATTCTAGCGGGAGAGGCATTTAGCACAGATACGCAGTATTTT. It is translated as CASSSSILAGEAFSTDTQYF.

V and J are TRBV7-2 and TRBJ1-6, with 9 bases identical to TRBD1. This CDR3 has 15 residues. V trimming: 4 bases; J trimming: 7 bases; junction bases outside the gene matches: 5. Per the germline V gene, CDR1 is SGHTA and CDR2 is FQGNSA. As DNA, the CDR3 is TGTGCCAGCAGCTCCGGACAGGGGATCAATTCACCCCTCCACTTT. Protein product: CASSSGQGINSPLHF.

The V call is TRBV4-3, the J call TRBJ2-6, with TRBD1 matching 7 bases. Per germline, CDR1 LGHNA and CDR2 YSLEER. The CDR3 runs to 19 residues. Unmatched junction bases numbered 11, after V lost 3 bases and J lost 0 bases. The DNA of the CDR3 is TGCGCCAGCAGCCAGATACCGGGACAGACCCACTCTGGGGCCAACGTCCTGACTTTC. This sequence encodes CASSQIPGQTHSGANVLTF.

The chain couples TRBV14 to TRBJ2-3; D perhaps matches TRBD1 (6 bases). Trimming removed 5 bases at V and 1 base at J, with 10 bases between. Germline lookup yields CDR1 SGHDN and CDR2 FVKESK. The length of the CDR3 is 14 residues. CDR3 nucleotides: TGTGCCAGCAGCTACAGGGAACGCACAGATACGCAGTATTTT. Its translation is CASSYRERTDTQYF.

Concerning this clone: This sample also contains other DNA sequences that code for the same CDR3. V gene TRBV6-2 or TRBV6-3 combines with J gene TRBJ2-7; TRBD2 matches at 11 bases. Losses at the gene ends were 1 base for V and 7 bases for J; bases not matched to a gene: 6. CDR1 is MNHEY and CDR2 is SVGEGT in the germline V gene. This CDR3 is built from 15 residues. The CDR3 is CASSYLAGGPGEQYV. The CDR3 nucleotides read TGTGCCAGCAGTTACTTAGCGGGAGGGCCAGGAGAGCAGTACGTC.

The chain is built from TRBV18 and TRBJ2-3; 11 bases agree with TRBD1. Germline V gives CDR1 KGHSH, CDR2 LQKENI. Trimming took 5 bases from V and 0 from J; bases not matched to a gene: 4. The CDR3 totals 16 residues. CDR3 loop: CASSSGQGGSTDTQYF. CDR3 nucleotide sequence: TGTGCCAGCTCATCGGGACAGGGGGGAAGCACAGATACGCAGTATTTT.

The V call is TRBV4-2, the J call TRBJ1-2, with a weak D call TRBD1 (5 bases). The CDR3 is 14 residues long. Trimming took off 4 bases at V and 4 bases at J, with 13 bases between the two ends. Germline CDR1 reads LGHNA; CDR2 reads YNFKEQ. The CDR3 DNA is TGTGCCAGCAGCCCTCGGGGGGACCTCTATGGCTACACCTTC. Protein: CASSPRGDLYGYTF.